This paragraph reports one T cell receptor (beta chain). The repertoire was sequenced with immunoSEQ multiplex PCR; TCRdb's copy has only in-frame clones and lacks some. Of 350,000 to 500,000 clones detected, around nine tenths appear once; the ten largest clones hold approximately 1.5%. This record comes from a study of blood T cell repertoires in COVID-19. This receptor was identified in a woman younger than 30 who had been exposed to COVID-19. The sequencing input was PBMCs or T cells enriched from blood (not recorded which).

The CDR3 region is CASSESLSGNTIYF. The CDR3 bases are TGTGCCAGCAGCGAAAGCCTCTCTGGAAACACCATATATTTT. The V call is TRBV9, the J call TRBJ1-3; D uncertain. Germline CDR1 SGDLS, CDR2 YYNGEE. V shed 3 bases and J shed 0 bases, with 7 bases lying between them. This CDR3 has 14 residues.